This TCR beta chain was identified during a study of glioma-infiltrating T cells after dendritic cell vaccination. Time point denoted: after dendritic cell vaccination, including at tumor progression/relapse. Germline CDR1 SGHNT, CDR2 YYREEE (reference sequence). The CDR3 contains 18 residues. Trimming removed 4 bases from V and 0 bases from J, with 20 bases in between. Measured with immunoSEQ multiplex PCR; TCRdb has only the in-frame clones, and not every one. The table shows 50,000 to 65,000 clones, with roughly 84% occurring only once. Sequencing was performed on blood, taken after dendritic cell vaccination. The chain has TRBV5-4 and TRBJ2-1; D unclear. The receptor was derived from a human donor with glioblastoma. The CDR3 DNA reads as TGTGCCAGCAGCCTTGGCTATAGGCGAAGGAGCTCCTACAATGAGCAGTTCTTC. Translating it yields CASSLGYRRRSSYNEQFF.